One sample yielded the 10 T cell receptor beta chains listed below, sequenced in a study of cytomegalovirus exposure and HLA in healthy donors. Sequencing was performed with immunoSEQ multiplex PCR; in TCRdb, only in-frame clones are kept and a portion is missing. The sample carries 220,000 or so clones, 80% to 85% recorded once. The sequencing input was PBMCs. Receptors were obtained from a young woman in good health and CMV-seropositive.

The chain links TRBV15 to TRBJ1-5; 7 bases line up with TRBD1. V trimming: 0 bases; J trimming: 7 bases; junction bases outside the gene matches: 9. The CDR3 has 16 residues. Germline V gene lookup returns CDR1 LNHNV and CDR2 YYDKDF (reference sequence). DNA of the CDR3: TGTGCCACCAGCAGAGATTACGCAGGGGGGAAACAGCCCCAGCATTTT. Its protein is CATSRDYAGGKQPQHF.

This clone was counted between two and nine times. This sequence joins TRBV2 and TRBJ2-2; maybe TRBD1 (5 bases). The ends were cut back, 3 bases at V and 3 bases at J, with 14 bases in the middle. The CDR3 loop spans 16 amino acids. CDR1 and CDR2 from the germline V gene are SNHLY and FYNNEI. The DNA for the CDR3 is TGTGCCAGCAGTGATTCAGGGAAAGGGTACACCGGGGAGCTGTTTTTT. Translation gives CASSDSGKGYTGELFF.

V is TRBV4-2 and J is TRBJ1-1, with TRBD1 matching over 7 bases. Germline V lookup: CDR1 LGHNA, CDR2 YNFKEQ. The CDR3 is made up of 17 amino acids. Trimming cost V 3 bases and J 2 bases; bases outside gene matches: 12. CDR3 coding DNA: TGTGCCAGCAGCCAGGAGGGGGCCGAAACATTTAACACTGAAGCTTTCTTT. Its translation: CASSQEGAETFNTEAFF.

A single count supports this clone. The CDR3 loop is CACYRDGNEKLFF. CDR3 DNA sequence: TGTGCCTGCTACCGGGACGGTAATGAAAAACTGTTTTTT. The V call is TRBV2, the J call TRBJ1-4, with D maybe TRBD1 (5 bases). V was trimmed by 11 bases and J by 4 bases, leaving 14 bases between them. There are 13 residues in the CDR3. The germline V gene has CDR1 SNHLY and CDR2 FYNNEI. Using reference TRBV2 and TRBJ1-4 for the parts outside the CDR3, the full variable domain is EPEVTQTPSHQVTQMGQEVILRCVPISNHLYFYWYRQILGQKVEFLVSFYNNEISEKSEIFDDQFSVERPDGSNFTLKIRSTKLEDSAMYFCACYRDGNEKLFFGSGTQLSVL.

This chain connects TRBV18 to TRBJ2-7, with D tentatively TRBD1 or TRBD2 (5 bases each). The CDR3 runs 12 residues. V was pared by 1 base and J by 6 bases, with 7 bases between. Per germline, CDR1 KGHSH and CDR2 LQKENI. The CDR3, as DNA: TGTGCCAGCTCACCACGGGGGTCCGAGCAGTACTTC. Translating it yields CASSPRGSEQYF.

The genes are TRBV27 and TRBJ1-4, with D uncertain. Germline V lookup: CDR1 MNHEY, CDR2 SMNVEV (reference sequence). CDR3 length: 13 residues. V was clipped by 5 bases and J by 8 bases, with 12 bases between them. CDR3 DNA: TGTGCCAGCAGTGCCTGGACGAGAGAAAAACTGTTTTTT. Protein product: CASSAWTREKLFF.

V usage is TRBV4-1 and J usage is TRBJ2-1; 14 nucleotides match TRBD2. The germline CDR1 and CDR2 sequences are MGHRA and YSYEKL. This CDR3 comprises 18 residues. V was pared by 4 bases and J by 1 base, with 6 bases of the junction left unmatched. This CDR3 reads CASSRGLAGGRSYNEQFF. For the CDR3, the DNA is TGCGCCAGCAGCCGTGGACTAGCGGGAGGCCGGTCCTACAATGAGCAGTTCTTC.

In DNA, the CDR3 is TGTGCCAGCAGTCCGACACTACGAGAGACCCAGTACTTC. Its translation is CASSPTLRETQYF. The rearrangement joins TRBV27 to TRBJ2-5; the D is unclear. The CDR3 spans 13 residues. Germline V gene sequence: CDR1 MNHEY, CDR2 SMNVEV (reference sequence). V was shortened by 5 bases and J by 4 bases, with 11 bases between the two germline ends.

Of note for this clone: Within the sample, other DNA sequences also encode this same CDR3. The chain links TRBV5-1 to TRBJ1-5; possibly TRBD1 for D (5 bases). The CDR3 totals 14 residues. Germline values: CDR1 SGHRS, CDR2 YFSETQ. V lost 4 bases and J lost 4, with 12 bases in between. The CDR3 protein is CASSPGTENQPQHF. The CDR3 DNA reads TGCGCCAGCAGCCCCGGGACGGAAAATCAGCCCCAGCATTTT.

The chain has TRBV7-2 and TRBJ2-7; D assignment may be TRBD1 or TRBD2 (6 bases each). Deletions cut 0 bases from V and 3 bases from J, with 15 bases between. The CDR3 covers 16 residues. CDR1 and CDR2 (germline): SGHTA, FQGNSA. The CDR3 loop is CASSLAVMGGLYEQYF. CDR3 coding DNA: TGTGCCAGCAGCTTAGCGGTTATGGGGGGCCTCTACGAGCAGTACTTC.